This T cell receptor beta chain is from a study of T-cell memory formation after mild COVID-19. The CDR3 has 14 amino acids. A 5'RACE reaction primed in the constant segment made cDNA libraries of TCR alpha and TCR beta, and these carried sample barcodes and UMIs. TCRdb itself ran the 5' RACE reads through MiXCR, one entry per CDR3 protein. The data show more than 250,000 distinct CDR3 sequences, around 15% seen once. Study results and limitations: There were some responding clones in pre-infection memory, which suggested that cross-reactive memory had joined.

Concerning this clonotype itself: No antigen is known for it.

The receptor was derived from a man between 18 and 35 years old who had mild COVID-19 (a few samples of this study predate the infection). Cell type and time point are not known. This chain joins TRBV21-1 and TRBJ1-1; the D call TRBD1 from the table was never checked on the DNA. TRBV21-1 has pseudogene status. The sequencing sample was made of PBMCs or a T cell subset sorted from them (not recorded which). CDR3 in amino acids: CASSSQRAPGEAFF. The CDR3 DNA is TGTGCCAGCAGCAGTCAGAGGGCACCCGGGGAAGCTTTCTTT.